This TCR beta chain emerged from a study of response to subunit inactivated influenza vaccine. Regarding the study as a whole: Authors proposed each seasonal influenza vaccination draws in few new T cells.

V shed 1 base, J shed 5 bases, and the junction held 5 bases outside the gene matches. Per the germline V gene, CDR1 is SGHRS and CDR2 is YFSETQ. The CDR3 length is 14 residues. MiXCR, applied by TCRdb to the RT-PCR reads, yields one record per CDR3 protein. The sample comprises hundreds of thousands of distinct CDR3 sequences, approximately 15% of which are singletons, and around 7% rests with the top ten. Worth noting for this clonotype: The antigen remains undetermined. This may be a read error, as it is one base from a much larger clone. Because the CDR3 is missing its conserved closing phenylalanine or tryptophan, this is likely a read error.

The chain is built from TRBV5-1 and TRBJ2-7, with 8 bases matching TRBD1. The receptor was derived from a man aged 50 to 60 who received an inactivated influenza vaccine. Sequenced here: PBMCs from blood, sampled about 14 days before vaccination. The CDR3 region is CASSLQGAPHEQYI. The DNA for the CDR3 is TGCGCCAGCAGCTTGCAGGGGGCGCCCCACGAGCAGTACATC.